The present T cell receptor (beta chain) was sequenced within a study of blood T cell repertoires in COVID-19. Study as a whole: Samples representing acute and convalescent COVID-19 were sourced from the United States, Italy and Spain.

In the original analysis: Amplified reference gene primers provided the basis for estimating nucleated cell counts. Using immunoSEQ multiplex PCR, the repertoire was profiled, and TCRdb retains in-frame clones only, with some absent. V and J calls and clone size follow that table, whereas D and trimming were derived from the DNA. The data hold around 130,000 clones, with almost 85% observed a single time. This clone appeared a few times. The sequenced material came from peripheral blood. The sequence was obtained from a young woman who had recovered from COVID-19.

CDR3 residues: CASSYRFSSHEQYF. The CDR3 DNA reads as TGTGCCAGCAGTTACCGTTTCTCGTCTCACGAGCAGTACTTC. V is TRBV6-5 and J is TRBJ2-7; D is uncertain. This CDR3 is built from 14 residues. CDR1 and CDR2 from the germline V gene are MNHEY and SVGAGI. The V end was cut by 2 bases, the J end by 5 bases, with 13 bases between.